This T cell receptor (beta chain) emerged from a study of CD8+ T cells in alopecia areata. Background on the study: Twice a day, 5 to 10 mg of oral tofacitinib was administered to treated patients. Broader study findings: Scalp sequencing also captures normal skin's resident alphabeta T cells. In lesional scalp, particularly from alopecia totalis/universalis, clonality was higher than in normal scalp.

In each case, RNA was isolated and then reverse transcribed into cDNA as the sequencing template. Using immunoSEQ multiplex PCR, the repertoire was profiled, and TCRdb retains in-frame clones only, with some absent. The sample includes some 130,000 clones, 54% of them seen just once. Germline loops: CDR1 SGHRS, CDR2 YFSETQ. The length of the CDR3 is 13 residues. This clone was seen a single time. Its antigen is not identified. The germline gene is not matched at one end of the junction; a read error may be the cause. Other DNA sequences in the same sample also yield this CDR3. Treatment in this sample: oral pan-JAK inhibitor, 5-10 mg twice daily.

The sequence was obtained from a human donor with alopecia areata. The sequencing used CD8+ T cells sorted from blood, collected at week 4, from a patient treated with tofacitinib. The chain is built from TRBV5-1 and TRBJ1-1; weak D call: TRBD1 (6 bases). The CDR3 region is CASSLGHPTEAFF. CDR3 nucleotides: TGCGCCAGCAGTTTGGGACACCCCACTGAAGCTTTCTTT.